These 6 T cell receptor beta chains came from one sample sequenced in a study of control samples from healthy donors and cancer patients. Clones were read by immunoSEQ multiplex PCR, and TCRdb kept only the in-frame ones, dropping some. This table holds 120,000 or so clones, 87% found once. The sample consisted of blood. The receptors stem from a man aged 55-75 years in good health.

This clone was seen once. J is TRBJ2-5 and V is TRBV7-8, with 8 bases fitting TRBD2. The J segment lost 5 bases and the V segment lost 7 bases, leaving 15 bases of the junction unmatched. Germline-derived CDR1 and CDR2 are SGHVS and FQNEAQ. The CDR3 covers 16 residues. CDR3: CASNKPFGGGQETQYF. In DNA form, the CDR3 reads TGTGCCAGCAACAAACCCTTCGGGGGGGGCCAGGAGACCCAGTACTTC.

The chain combines TRBV3-1 (or the pseudogene TRBV3-2) with TRBJ1-5; D might be TRBD1 (6 bases). CDR1 and CDR2 from the germline V gene are LGHDT and YNNKEL (reference sequence). The CDR3 length is 15 residues. V was trimmed by 4 bases and J by 2 bases, leaving 12 bases between them. CDR3 loop: CASSRRTEGNQPQHF. The CDR3 DNA follows: TGTGCCAGCAGCCGACGGACAGAAGGCAATCAGCCCCAGCATTTT.

The chain has TRBV5-6 and TRBJ2-7, with 7 bases that match TRBD1. Germline CDR1 SGHDT, CDR2 YYEEEE. J lost 0 bases, V lost 5 bases, and 8 bases had no gene match. The CDR3 extends over 15 amino acids. This chain's CDR3 is CASSLFGQASYEQYF. The CDR3 nucleotides read TGTGCCAGCAGTCTATTCGGACAGGCCTCCTACGAGCAGTACTTC.

The gene calls are TRBV28 and TRBJ2-7; 7 bases map to TRBD2. The CDR3 length is 16 residues. Unmatched junction bases numbered 24, after V lost 6 bases and J lost 13 bases. Looked up from germline, CDR1 is MDHEN and CDR2 is SYDVKM. CDR3 in amino acids: CASRQGLGAGWVEYYF. In nucleotides, the CDR3 is TGTGCCAGCAGACAAGGGTTAGGAGCGGGGTGGGTCGAGTATTACTTC.

V gene TRBV7-2 combines with J gene TRBJ2-7; D possibly corresponds to TRBD1 (5 bases). Germline-derived CDR1 and CDR2 are SGHTA and FQGNSA. The CDR3 consists of 12 residues. Deletions cut 2 bases from V and 6 bases from J, with 8 bases between. The CDR3 here is CASSLSRVEQYF. In DNA form, the CDR3 reads TGTGCCAGCAGCTTAAGCAGGGTCGAGCAGTACTTC.

V gene TRBV7-2 combines with J gene TRBJ1-5; D is possibly TRBD1 (5 bases). Between the trimmed V and J ends, which lost 5 bases and 6 bases, there was a span of 17 bases. CDR1 and CDR2 (germline): SGHTA, FQGNSA. The CDR3 spans 15 residues. CDR3 amino acids: CASSPDTGGGQPQHF. As DNA, the CDR3 is TGTGCCAGCAGCCCTGACACAGGCGGTGGTCAGCCCCAGCATTTT.